The rows below give T cell receptor beta chains drawn from one sample of a study of cytomegalovirus exposure and HLA in healthy donors. Clones were read by immunoSEQ multiplex PCR, and TCRdb kept only the in-frame ones, dropping some. The data show roughly 160,000 clones, about 82% seen once. Sequencing was performed on PBMCs. The receptors shown here come from a woman aged 30 to 39 in good health and CMV-seropositive. CDR3s include the opening cysteine and the closing phenylalanine or tryptophan. A D gene is named only where the DNA matches it firmly. Rows may omit the clone size; those that give it use once, few, many or a size class.

j_call,clone_size,cdr3_length,d_call,v_call,cdr3_nt,cdr3_aa
TRBJ2-7,.,13,.,TRBV9,TGTGCCAGCAGCGGCGGGGAACTCTACGAGCAGTACTTC,CASSGGELYEQYF
TRBJ1-6,.,13,.,TRBV10-3,TGTGCCATCAGGAGGGCGCCTAATTCACCCCTCCACTTT,CAIRRAPNSPLHF
TRBJ2-5,.,15,TRBD1,TRBV7-2,TGTGCCAGCAGCTTCACTACAGGGGTACGGGAGACCCAGTACTTC,CASSFTTGVRETQYF
TRBJ2-3,.,17,.,TRBV4-3,TGCGCCAGCAGCCAAGGGTTGACAGGGACTAGCACAGATACGCAGTATTTT,CASSQGLTGTSTDTQYF
TRBJ2-7,.,17,.,TRBV4-2,TGTGCCAGCAGCCGCCGCGAGGAGGGCCAAGACTCCTACGAGCAGTACTTC,CASSRREEGQDSYEQYF
TRBJ2-6,few,16,.,TRBV6-1,TGTGCCAGCAGTGAAACTCTGAGCTCTGGGGCCAACGTCCTGACTTTC,CASSETLSSGANVLTF
TRBJ1-2,.,12,.,TRBV11-2,TGTGCCAGCAGCTTAGGACTGAAAGGCTACACCTTC,CASSLGLKGYTF
TRBJ1-5,.,14,.,TRBV6-4,TGTGCCAGCAGCTTCGGACAGACCAATCAGCCCCAGCATTTT,CASSFGQTNQPQHF
TRBJ1-1,.,14,.,TRBV6-1,TGTGCCAGCAGTGAAGTACGACAGAACACTGAAGCTTTCTTT,CASSEVRQNTEAFF
TRBJ2-5,.,15,TRBD2,TRBV11-2,TGTGCCAGCAGTCGTCTCGTAGCGGGGGAAGAGACCCAGTACTTC,CASSRLVAGEETQYF
TRBJ1-2,.,15,.,TRBV27,TGTGCCAGCAGTTCCCCCTCTGCGGGGAACTATGGCTACACCTTC,CASSSPSAGNYGYTF
TRBJ2-7,.,15,TRBD2,TRBV5-4,TGTGCCAGCAGCTTCCCGGGGGGAGCCTCCTACGAGCAGTACTTC,CASSFPGGASYEQYF
TRBJ1-6,once,16,TRBD1,TRBV7-2,TGTGCCAGCAGCTTAGAAGGGGGCCTAAGTAATTCACCCCTCCACTTT,CASSLEGGLSNSPLHF
TRBJ1-1,.,11,.,TRBV7-9,TGTGCCACTTACACGAACACTGAAGCTTTCTTT,CATYTNTEAFF
TRBJ2-1,few,13,.,TRBV4-3,TGCGCCAGCAGCCACGGGTCCGAGAGTGAGCAGTTCTTC,CASSHGSESEQFF
TRBJ1-5,.,16,.,TRBV4-1,TGCGCCAGCAGCCAAGTGAGAGTCTCTAGCAATCAGCCCCAGCATTTT,CASSQVRVSSNQPQHF
TRBJ1-1,.,19,.,TRBV18,TGTGCCAGCTCACCACCGGAATCGCTCCAGGGAAATCGGAACACTGAAGCTTTCTTT,CASSPPESLQGNRNTEAFF
TRBJ2-3,.,16,.,TRBV9,TGTGCCAGCAGCGTAGATTCTGTCTTTAGCACAGATACGCAGTATTTT,CASSVDSVFSTDTQYF
TRBJ2-7,.,13,.,TRBV7-2,TGTGCCAGCAGTTTGGAGCCGTGGTACGGGCAGTACTTC,CASSLEPWYGQYF
TRBJ1-2,.,13,TRBD1,TRBV6-1,TGTGCCAGCAGGGTGGGACAGGGCTATGGCTACACCTTC,CASRVGQGYGYTF
TRBJ1-5,.,16,.,TRBV19,TGTGCCAGTAGTATTCTACAGACCGATAGCAATCAGCCCCAGCATTTT,CASSILQTDSNQPQHF
TRBJ2-7,.,16,TRBD2,TRBV10-3,TGTGCCATCAGTGATGAGACTAGCGGGGGGTTTAACGAGCAGTACTTC,CAISDETSGGFNEQYF
TRBJ2-5,.,17,.,TRBV19,TGTGCCAGTAGTATCGCCTCTCTTCTAGGCGGAGGAGAGACCCAGTACTTC,CASSIASLLGGGETQYF
TRBJ2-2,.,15,TRBD1,TRBV2,TGTGCCAGCAGCCAGGGTCACAGGGGGACCGGGGAGCTGTTTTTT,CASSQGHRGTGELFF
TRBJ1-1,.,16,TRBD1,TRBV7-8,TGTGCCAGCAGCTCTGGGACAGGGGGAATGAACACTGAAGCTTTCTTT,CASSSGTGGMNTEAFF
TRBJ1-1,.,15,.,TRBV6-6,TGTGCCAGCAAGGAGACCTTAAGTTACCGCACTGAAGCTTTCTTT,CASKETLSYRTEAFF
TRBJ1-5,.,17,.,TRBV19,TGTGCCAGTAGTCCAGGTTTCTCCGGTTATAGCAATCAGCCCCAGCATTTT,CASSPGFSGYSNQPQHF
TRBJ1-6,.,17,.,TRBV19,TGTGCCAGTAGTGATCTCCCCAGGGAAAAGGATAATTCACCTCTCCACTTT,CASSDLPREKDNSPLHF
TRBJ1-5,.,15,TRBD1,TRBV5-1,TGCGCCAGCAGCTGGGCCTCAGGGGGTGATCAGCCCCAGCATTTT,CASSWASGGDQPQHF
TRBJ2-3,.,14,.,TRBV10-1,TGCGCCAGCAGTTTTACAGGTTGGACAGATACGCAGTATTTT,CASSFTGWTDTQYF
TRBJ2-7,.,14,.,TRBV18,TGTGCCAGCTCACCACCGTACAGTTCCTACGAGCAGTACTTC,CASSPPYSSYEQYF
TRBJ1-5,.,16,.,TRBV28,TGTGCCAGCACCCCCCGGCAGGCTCAAGGCAATCAGCCCCAGCATTTT,CASTPRQAQGNQPQHF
TRBJ2-7,.,14,TRBD2,TRBV7-2,TGTGCCAGCAGCACGACTAGCGGGGGGGCTGAGCAGTACTTC,CASSTTSGGAEQYF
TRBJ2-5,.,9,.,TRBV25-1,TGTGCCAGCGGGGACTTCCTGTACTTC,CASGDFLYF
TRBJ1-2,.,13,TRBD1,TRBV6-5,TGTGCCAGCAGTCCGGACAGGGAGAGGGGCTACACCTTC,CASSPDRERGYTF
TRBJ1-2,.,16,.,TRBV2,TGTGTCAGCAGTGAATACCCGCGGGTCTCTAACTATGGCTACACCTTC,CVSSEYPRVSNYGYTF
TRBJ2-3,.,17,TRBD1,TRBV10-3,TGTGCCATCAGACCGGGACAGGGGGCGCGGGGCACAGATACGCAGTATTTT,CAIRPGQGARGTDTQYF